This passage covers 10 T cell receptor beta chains from one sample sequenced in a study of shared clonotypes between healthy human individuals. Produced via immunoSEQ multiplex PCR; TCRdb's table is partial and in-frame only. Of 2 million to 2.5 million clones in the sample, roughly 92% were seen once. Material for sequencing was naive CD4+ T cells from PBMCs. Subset indicated: CD45RA+ positively selected. Every receptor here comes from a man aged 18 to 30 in good health. Some clones in this sample may be carry-over from other donors' samples.

The CDR3: CASSLPQGDQPQHF. For the CDR3, the DNA is TGTGCCAGCAGTCTTCCGCAGGGGGATCAGCCCCAGCATTTT. The genes are TRBV28 and TRBJ1-5; the match to TRBD1 covers 7 bases. The germline V gene has CDR1 MDHEN and CDR2 SYDVKM. Germline trimming cut 5 bases from V and 5 bases from J; bases unmatched to any gene: 6. The CDR3 loop spans 14 amino acids.

A note on this clone: Additional DNA sequences in this sample encode the identical CDR3. The rearrangement links TRBV5-1 to TRBJ1-2; D remains ambiguous. The germline CDR1 and CDR2 sequences are SGHRS and YFSETQ. The V and J ends lost 0 bases and 6 bases respectively, with 9 bases between them. The length of the CDR3 is 13 residues. CDR3 amino acids: CASSLGAVDGYTF. The DNA for the CDR3 is TGCGCCAGCAGCTTGGGGGCTGTGGATGGCTACACCTTC. The full variable domain, rest sourced from reference TRBV5-1 and TRBJ1-2, is KAGVTQTPRYLIKTRGQQVTLSCSPISGHRSVSWYQQTPGQGLQFLFEYFSETQRNKGNFPGRFSGRQFSNSRSEMNVSTLELGDSALYLCASSLGAVDGYTFGSGTRLTVV.

The chain recombines TRBV28 with TRBJ1-2, with D perhaps TRBD1 (5 bases). The CDR3 extends over 15 amino acids. Trimming shortened V by 5 bases and J by 3 bases, and 16 bases separated the two germline ends. The germline V gene encodes CDR1 MDHEN and CDR2 SYDVKM. This chain's CDR3 is CASSASNEGDYGYTF. The CDR3 DNA reads as TGTGCCAGCAGTGCTTCAAACGAAGGGGACTATGGCTACACCTTC.

V and J are TRBV6-6 and TRBJ1-2; unclear D gene. The CDR3 extends over 14 amino acids. Trimming pared 6 bases from V and 9 bases from J, leaving 20 bases between. The V gene's germline CDR1 is MNHNY and CDR2 SVGAGI (reference sequence). The CDR3 region has the DNA TGTGCCAGCAGAAACAACAACGACGGATATCGCTACACCTTC. Encoded protein: CASRNNNDGYRYTF.

The J gene is TRBJ2-2, the V gene TRBV28, with 9 bases that match TRBD1. The germline V gene encodes CDR1 MDHEN and CDR2 SYDVKM. This CDR3 is 16 amino acids long. V trimming: 6 bases; J trimming: 7 bases; junction bases outside the gene matches: 12. The CDR3, as DNA: TGTGCCAGCAGGGGGGGACAGGGCACGCGTTACGGGGAGCTGTTTTTT. It translates to CASRGGQGTRYGELFF. The full variable domain, with the rest looked up from reference TRBV28 and TRBJ2-2, is DVKVTQSSRYLVKRTGEKVFLECVQDMDHENMFWYRQDPGLGLRLIYFSYDVKMKEKGDIPEGYSVSREKKERFSLILESASTNQTSMYLCASRGGQGTRYGELFFGEGSRLTVL.

This chain uses TRBV9 with TRBJ2-4; 7 bases are shared with TRBD1. In germline, CDR1 is SGDLS, CDR2 YYNGEE. The CDR3 totals 17 residues. With V trimmed by 3 bases and J by 3 bases, 12 bases remained unmatched. The CDR3 DNA follows: TGTGCCAGCAGCGCCGGGGCCAGGGGGTATAGCAAAAACATTCAGTACTTC. This codes for CASSAGARGYSKNIQYF. Variable domain in full (rest from reference TRBV9 and TRBJ2-4): DSGVTQTPKHLITATGQRVTLRCSPRSGDLSVYWYQQSLDQGLQFLIQYYNGEERAKGNILERFSAQQFPDLHSELNLSSLELGDSALYFCASSAGARGYSKNIQYFGAGTRLSVL.

This chain links TRBV7-2 with TRBJ2-7, with no clear D. CDR1 SGHTA and CDR2 FQGNSA come from the germline V gene. The CDR3 runs to 16 residues. The germline V and J ends were trimmed by 1 base and 0 bases, with 13 bases remaining between them. CDR3 bases: TGTGCCAGCAGCTTAGAGGTGCGGCTACCCTCCTACGAGCAGTACTTC. Protein: CASSLEVRLPSYEQYF.

The V gene is TRBV19, the J gene TRBJ1-2; D possibly corresponds to TRBD1 (5 bases). CDR1 LNHDA and CDR2 SQIVND come from the germline V gene (reference sequence). V was trimmed by 7 bases and J by 2 bases, leaving 11 bases between them. This CDR3 contains 13 residues. Here the CDR3 reads CASTLRGNYGYTF. The DNA for the CDR3 is TGTGCCAGTACCCTGCGGGGGAACTATGGCTACACCTTC.

The CDR3 here is CASTKQLAKNIQYF. The CDR3 DNA reads TGTGCCAGCACCAAACAGCTAGCCAAAAACATTCAGTACTTC. This sequence joins TRBV6-5 and TRBJ2-4; no firm D call. Trimming pared 7 bases from V and 0 bases from J, leaving 10 bases between. This CDR3 is built from 14 residues. Germline lookup yields CDR1 MNHEY and CDR2 SVGAGI.

The rearrangement links TRBV10-3 to TRBJ2-6, with D hard to call. The V end was cut by 11 bases, the J end by 1 base, with 6 bases between. This CDR3 has 12 amino acids. Germline CDR1 reads ENHRY; CDR2 reads SYGVKD. The CDR3, as DNA: TGTGCCGTTAGGTCTGGGGCCAACGTCCTGACTTTC. Translated: CAVRSGANVLTF.